One and the same sample provided the 7 T cell receptor beta chains below, sequenced in a study of blood T cell repertoires in COVID-19. TCRdb's table, derived via immunoSEQ multiplex PCR, lists solely in-frame clones and lacks some. The sample carries about 150,000 clones, around 89% recorded once. The specimen was peripheral blood. The receptors stem from a man younger than 35 with COVID-19, enrolled during active disease.

J is TRBJ2-2 and V is TRBV28, with 12 bases that match TRBD2. The V and J ends lost 0 bases and 4 bases, in that order; junction bases with no gene match: 0. The CDR3 has 16 residues. In germline, CDR1 is MDHEN, CDR2 SYDVKM. CDR3 loop: CASSLWTSGSTGELFF. The DNA of the CDR3 is TGTGCCAGCAGTTTATGGACTAGCGGGAGCACCGGGGAGCTGTTTTTT.

The chain has TRBV5-4 and TRBJ1-1; 8 nucleotides match TRBD1. V lost 0 bases and J lost 6; bases outside the gene matches: 10. The germline CDR1 and CDR2 sequences are SGHNT and YYREEE (reference sequence). The length of the CDR3 is 16 residues. The CDR3 reads CASSLVHRGGVSEAFF. The CDR3 coding sequence is TGTGCCAGCAGCTTGGTTCACAGGGGGGGTGTATCTGAAGCTTTCTTT.

The chain employs TRBV6-5 and TRBJ2-1, with a weak D call TRBD1 (5 bases). CDR1 MNHEY and CDR2 SVGAGI come from the germline V gene. Trimming removed 0 bases from V and 5 bases from J, with 11 bases in between. This CDR3 region has 15 residues. The CDR3 DNA sequence: TGTGCCAGCAGTTACTCGAAGGGGTGGAACAATGAGCAGTTCTTC. Protein: CASSYSKGWNNEQFF.

This chain connects TRBV19 to TRBJ2-7; D gene uncertain. This CDR3 spans 15 amino acids. Looked up from germline, CDR1 is LNHDA and CDR2 is SQIVND (reference sequence). Trimming stripped 3 bases from V and 3 bases from J, with 15 bases between. CDR3 nucleotide sequence: TGTGCCAGTAGTATTAGCCAGCATGCTTACTACGAGCAGTACTTC. Its translation is CASSISQHAYYEQYF.

The chain links TRBV7-6 to TRBJ2-2; D is possibly TRBD2 (6 bases). Deletions cut 2 bases from V and 3 bases from J, with 16 bases between. The CDR3 has 17 amino acids. Looked up from germline, CDR1 is SGHVS and CDR2 is FNYEAQ. CDR3: CASSLRSSVKHTGELFF. Here the CDR3 DNA reads TGTGCCAGCAGCTTACGTTCTAGCGTAAAACACACCGGGGAGCTGTTTTTT.

The V and J genes are TRBV19 and TRBJ1-1, with TRBD1 matching 10 bases. Looked up from germline, CDR1 is LNHDA and CDR2 is SQIVND (reference sequence). The V and J ends lost 6 bases and 2 bases, in that order; junction bases with no gene match: 9. CDR3 size: 16 residues. The CDR3 sequence: CASRQDRGRINTEAFF. The CDR3 DNA reads as TGTGCCAGTAGACAAGACAGGGGGCGCATCAACACTGAAGCTTTCTTT.

V and J are TRBV6-2 or TRBV6-3 and TRBJ1-5; D unclear. This CDR3 is 13 amino acids long. The V and J ends lost 5 bases and 0 bases respectively, with 5 bases between them. Per the germline V gene, CDR1 is MNHEY and CDR2 is SVGEGT. The CDR3 nucleotides read TGTGCCAGCAGTCAGTATAGCAATCAGCCCCAGCATTTT. Translating it yields CASSQYSNQPQHF.